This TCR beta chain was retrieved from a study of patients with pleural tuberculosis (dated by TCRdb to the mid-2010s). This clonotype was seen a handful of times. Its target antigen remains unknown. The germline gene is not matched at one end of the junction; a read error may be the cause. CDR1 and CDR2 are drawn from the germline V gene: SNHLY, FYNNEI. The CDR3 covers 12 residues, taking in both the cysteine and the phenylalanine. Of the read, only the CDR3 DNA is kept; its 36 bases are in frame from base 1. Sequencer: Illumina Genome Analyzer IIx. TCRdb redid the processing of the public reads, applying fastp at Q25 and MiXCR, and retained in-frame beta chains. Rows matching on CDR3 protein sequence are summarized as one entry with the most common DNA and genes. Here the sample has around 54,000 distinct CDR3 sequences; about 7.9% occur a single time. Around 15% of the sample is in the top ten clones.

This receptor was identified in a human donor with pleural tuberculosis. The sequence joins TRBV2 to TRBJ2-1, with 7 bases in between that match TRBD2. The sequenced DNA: TGTACCAGCGAGCGGGACCTTAATGAGCAGTTCTTC. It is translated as CTSERDLNEQFF. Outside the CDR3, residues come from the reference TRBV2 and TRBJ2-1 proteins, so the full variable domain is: EPEVTQTPSHQVTQMGQEVILRCVPISNHLYFYWYRQILGQKVEFLVSFYNNEISEKSEIFDDQFSVERPDGSNFTLKIRSTKLEDSAMYFCTSERDLNEQFFGPGTRLTVL.